The 8 T cell receptor beta chains given below trace back to one sample, sequenced in a study of tumor-infiltrating lymphocytes in primary liver carcinoma. Synthesis of TCR beta cDNA was carried out from 500 ng total RNA with a constant-region primer. Three rounds of nested multiplex PCR with slightly modified ARM-PCR produced TCR beta libraries. In the first two PCR rounds, TRBV1-TRBV30 forward primers were paired with a C-beta reverse primer, and each round lasted approximately 10 cycles. TCRdb reanalysed the multiplex PCR reads using MiXCR and keeps one entry per CDR3 protein. The table includes about 350,000 distinct CDR3 sequences, 65% detected once. Germline DNA was also extracted, with blood RNA taken from unsorted whole blood. The material sequenced was peripheral blood. The receptor source for this set is a man aged 35 to 55 with primary liver carcinoma and hepatitis B virus infection.

As concerns this clonotype: A much larger clone differs from this one at a single base, so this may be a read error. The chain uses TRBV4-1 and TRBJ2-3, with TRBD2 as a possible D gene (5 bases). Looked up from germline, CDR1 is MGHRA and CDR2 is YSYEKL. The CDR3 runs to 17 residues. The CDR3 is CAISQVGFTVGADTQYF. CDR3 coding DNA: TGCGCCATCAGCCAAGTCGGTTTCACAGTCGGGGCAGATACGCAGTATTTT.

Comment on this clonotype: This may be a read error: a much more frequent sequence differs by one nucleotide. The J gene is TRBJ2-2, the V gene TRBV29-1; weak D call: TRBD2 (5 bases). This CDR3 is 12 amino acids long. Germline CDR1 reads SQVTM; CDR2 reads ANQGSEA. Trimming removed 6 bases at V and 7 bases at J, with 12 bases between. CDR3 sequence reads: CSVLLGYGELFF. CDR3 coding DNA: TGCAGCGTCCTACTAGGTTACGGGGAGCTGTTTTTT.

Points on this clonotype: A read error is possible here, since a much larger clone lies one base away. This chain links TRBV6-6 with TRBJ2-5; possibly TRBD2 for D (5 bases). Germline CDR1 and CDR2: MNHNY and SVGAGI (reference sequence). The CDR3 has 13 amino acids. V was pared by 6 bases and J by 6 bases, with 14 bases between. CDR3 protein: CASRLQTGKTQYF. CDR3 in DNA: TGTGCCAGCAGACTCCAAACGGGAAAGACCCAGTACTTC.

Notes on this clonotype: Sequence at one end of the junction differs from germline and may be a read error. The J gene is TRBJ2-5, the V gene TRBV11-2; TRBD2 might be the D (6 bases). The J call may not be correct, given that the DNA end is closer to TRBJ2-1. This CDR3 comprises 12 residues. CDR1 is SGHAT, CDR2 FQNNGV, per germline. CDR3 sequence: CASSFTRETQFF. The CDR3 bases are TGTGCCAGTAGCTTTACCCGGGAGACCCAGTTCTTC.

This clonotype came up once. The chain joins TRBV6-6 to TRBJ2-7; maybe TRBD1 (5 bases). Germline V gene data show CDR1 as MNHNY and CDR2 as SVGAGI (reference sequence). Trimming stripped 3 bases from V and 1 base from J, with 13 bases between. The CDR3 runs 15 residues. CDR3: CASSYIRQRSYEQYF. The CDR3 coding sequence is TGTGCCAGCAGTTATATCAGACAGAGATCCTACGAGCAGTACTTC.

This clonotype was counted many times. The rearrangement joins TRBV6-1 to TRBJ1-5, with TRBD1 matching over 8 bases. Germline loops: CDR1 MNHNS, CDR2 SASEGT. J lost 16 bases, V lost 7 bases, and 9 bases had no gene match. The CDR3 loop spans 11 amino acids. CDR3 protein: CASTVGTGVHF. Written as DNA, the CDR3 is TGTGCCAGCACCGTCGGGACAGGAGTCCATTTT.

The rearrangement joins TRBV6-2 or TRBV6-3 to TRBJ2-2; no firm D call. The V gene lost 6 bases and the J gene lost 4 bases, with 15 bases spanning the gap. In germline, CDR1 is MNHEY, CDR2 SVGEGT. This CDR3 has 15 residues. The CDR3 coding sequence is TGTGCCAGCAGGCCCAGTAGGCCAAGCACCGGGGAGCTGTTTTTT. This gives the protein CASRPSRPSTGELFF.

Turning to this clonotype: A much larger clone lies a single base off, so this may be a read error. V is TRBV4-1 and J is TRBJ2-3; 8 positions agree with TRBD1. Per germline, CDR1 MGHRA and CDR2 YSYEKL. The CDR3 is made up of 16 amino acids. V lost 5 bases, J lost 2 bases, and 9 bases stayed unmatched. The CDR3 nucleotides read TGCGCCAGCAGCTATGCGACAGGGGAATCCACAGATACGCAGTATTTT. This codes for CASSYATGESTDTQYF.